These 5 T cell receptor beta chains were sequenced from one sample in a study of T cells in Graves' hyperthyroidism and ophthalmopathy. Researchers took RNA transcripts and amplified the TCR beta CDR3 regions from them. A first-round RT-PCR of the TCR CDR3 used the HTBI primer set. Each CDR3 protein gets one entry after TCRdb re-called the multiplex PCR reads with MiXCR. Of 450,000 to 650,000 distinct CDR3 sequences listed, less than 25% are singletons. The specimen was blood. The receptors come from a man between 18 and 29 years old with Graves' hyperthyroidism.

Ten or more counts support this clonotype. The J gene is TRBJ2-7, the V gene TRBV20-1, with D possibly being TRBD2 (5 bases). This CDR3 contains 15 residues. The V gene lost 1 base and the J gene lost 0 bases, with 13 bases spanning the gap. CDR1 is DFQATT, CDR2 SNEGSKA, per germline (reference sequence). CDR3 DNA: TGCAGTGCTAGAGCCAGCGGCAGGCTCTCCTACGAGCAGTACTTC. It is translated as CSARASGRLSYEQYF.

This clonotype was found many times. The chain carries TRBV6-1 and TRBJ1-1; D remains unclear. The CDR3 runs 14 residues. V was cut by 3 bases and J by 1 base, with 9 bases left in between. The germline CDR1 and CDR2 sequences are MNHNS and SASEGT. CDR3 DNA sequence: TGTGCCAGCAGTGATAAGGGCAGGAACACTGAAGCTTTCTTT. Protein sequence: CASSDKGRNTEAFF.

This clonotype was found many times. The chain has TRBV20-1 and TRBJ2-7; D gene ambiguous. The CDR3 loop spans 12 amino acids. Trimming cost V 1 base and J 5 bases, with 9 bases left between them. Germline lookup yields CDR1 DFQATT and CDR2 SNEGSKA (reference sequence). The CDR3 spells CSARAPSHEQYF. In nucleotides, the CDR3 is TGCAGTGCTAGAGCCCCCTCGCACGAGCAGTACTTC.

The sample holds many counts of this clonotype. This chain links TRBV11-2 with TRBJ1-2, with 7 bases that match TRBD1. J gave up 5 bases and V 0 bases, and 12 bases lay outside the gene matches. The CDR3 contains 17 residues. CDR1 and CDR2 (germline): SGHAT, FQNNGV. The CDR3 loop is CASSLELMGDSEYGYTF. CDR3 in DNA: TGTGCCAGCAGCTTAGAGCTTATGGGGGACAGCGAATATGGCTACACCTTC.

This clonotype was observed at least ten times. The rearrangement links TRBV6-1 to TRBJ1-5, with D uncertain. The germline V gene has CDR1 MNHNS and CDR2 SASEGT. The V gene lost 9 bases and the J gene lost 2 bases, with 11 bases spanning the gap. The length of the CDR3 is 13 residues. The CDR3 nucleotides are TGTGCCAGTCTAACGACGGGCAATCAGCCCCAGCATTTT. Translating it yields CASLTTGNQPQHF.